This TCR beta chain was recorded in a study of cytomegalovirus exposure and HLA in healthy donors. Notes on the study in general: Analyzed later, association rates of TCRs varied across HLA loci, with DRB1 most and HLA-C fewest.

V was pared by 1 base and J by 6 bases, with 6 bases between. The CDR3 covers 12 residues. CDR1 is SGHRS and CDR2 is YFSETQ in the germline V gene. Both 60 Vbeta primers and 13 Jbeta primers went into the PCR. Libraries were prepared by immunoSEQ multiplex PCR; TCRdb keeps only in-frame clonotypes and omits some of them. The data show about 110,000 clones, with roughly 82% seen just once and approximately 1.5% held by the top ten. Concerning this clone: Its antigen is not identified.

Sequencing used PBMCs. V is TRBV5-1 and J is TRBJ2-3, with D maybe TRBD1 (6 bases). This receptor was taken from a man aged 50 to 60 in good health and CMV-seronegative. CDR3 DNA sequence: TGCGCCAGCAGCTTGAGGGGGGATACGCAGTATTTT. It yields the protein CASSLRGDTQYF.